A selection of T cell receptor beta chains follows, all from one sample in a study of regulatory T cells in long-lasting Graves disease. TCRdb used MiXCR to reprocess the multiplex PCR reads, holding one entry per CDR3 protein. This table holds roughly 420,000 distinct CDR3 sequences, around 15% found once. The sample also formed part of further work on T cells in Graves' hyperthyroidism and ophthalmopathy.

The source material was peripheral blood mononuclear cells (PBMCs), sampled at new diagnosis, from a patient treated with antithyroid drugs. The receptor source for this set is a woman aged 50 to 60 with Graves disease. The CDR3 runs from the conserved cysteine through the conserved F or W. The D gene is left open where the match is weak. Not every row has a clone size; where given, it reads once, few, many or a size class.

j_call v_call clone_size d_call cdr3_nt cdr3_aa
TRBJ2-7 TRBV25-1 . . TGTGCCAGCACTCGGGGGGCGGGGACCTACGAGCAGTACTTC CASTRGAGTYEQYF
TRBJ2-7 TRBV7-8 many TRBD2 TGTGCCAGCAGCTTAGCTGTGGGAGGGAACTCCTACGAGCAGTACTTC CASSLAVGGNSYEQYF
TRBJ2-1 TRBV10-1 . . TGCGCCAGCAGTGAGCGGGAAAGCTACAATGAGCAGTTCTTC CASSERESYNEQFF
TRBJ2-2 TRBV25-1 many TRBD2 TGTGCCAGCAGCACTAGCGAAAAGAACACCGGGGAGCTGTTTTTT CASSTSEKNTGELFF
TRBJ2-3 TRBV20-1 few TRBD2 TGCAGTGCTTCCCTCCCGCGGGCGGGAGGGCCCTTAAGCACAGATACGCAGTATTTT CSASLPRAGGPLSTDTQYF
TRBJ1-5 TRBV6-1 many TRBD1 TGTGCCAGCAGTAGAGGGACAGGGGCTTCCAATCAGCCCCAGCATTTT CASSRGTGASNQPQHF
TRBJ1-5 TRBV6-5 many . TGTGCCAGCAGTTCTCCGTCGGATAGCAATCAGCCCCAGCATTTT CASSSPSDSNQPQHF
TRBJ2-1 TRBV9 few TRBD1 TGTGCCAGCAGCGGGCATAGGGGGCATGAGCAGTTCTTC CASSGHRGHEQFF
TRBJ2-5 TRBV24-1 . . TGTGCCACCAGTGATCCTGAGCGGGCAGAGACCCAGTACTTC CATSDPERAETQYF
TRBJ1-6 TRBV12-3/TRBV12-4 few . TGTGCCAGCAGTTTATTCAGGGGTAGGGATTCACCCCTCCACTTT CASSLFRGRDSPLHF
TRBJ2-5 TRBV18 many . TGTGCCAGCAGTCCATCGGCGGAGACCCAGTACTTC CASSPSAETQYF
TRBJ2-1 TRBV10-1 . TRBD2 TGCGCCAGCAGTGAGTCCCGATTAGCGGGAGGGAACAATGAGCAGTTCTTC CASSESRLAGGNNEQFF
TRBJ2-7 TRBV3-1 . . TGTGCCAGCAGCCAAACTACGAGGACAGTGCACTTC CASSQTTRTVHF
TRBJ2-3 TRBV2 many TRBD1 TGTGCCAGCGTGAGCCGGGACAGGGGGATAGATACGCAGTATTTT CASVSRDRGIDTQYF
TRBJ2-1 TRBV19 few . TGTGCCAGTAGTATTGGGTCCAAGCGGAGGAACAATGAGCAGTTCTTC CASSIGSKRRNNEQFF
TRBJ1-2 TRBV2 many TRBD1 TGTGCCAGCAGTGGGGGGCCGGGACAGGCGACAAACTATGGCTACACCTTC CASSGGPGQATNYGYTF
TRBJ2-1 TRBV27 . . TGTGCCAGCAGTTTCCGGGACGGTGAGCAGTTCTTC CASSFRDGEQFF
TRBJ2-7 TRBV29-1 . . TGCAGCGTTGGGGAGGCAGGGATGTACGAGCAGTACTTC CSVGEAGMYEQYF
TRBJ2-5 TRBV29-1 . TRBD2 TGCAGCGTTGATTGGACTAGCGGGAAAGAGACCCAGTACTTC CSVDWTSGKETQYF
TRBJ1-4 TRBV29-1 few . TGCAGCGTTGAACAGGGCGGAAAACTGTTTTTT CSVEQGGKLFF
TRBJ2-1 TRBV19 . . TGTGCCAGTCAATTACTCACGTCGGGGAACAATGAGCAGTTCTTC CASQLLTSGNNEQFF
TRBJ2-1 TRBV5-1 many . TGCGCCAGCAGCTTGGGGGTAGCCAGCGATGAGCAGTTCTTC CASSLGVASDEQFF
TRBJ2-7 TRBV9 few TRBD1 TGTGCCAGCAGCGTTAGACAGGGAGCCCTCAAATACGAGCAGTACTTC CASSVRQGALKYEQYF
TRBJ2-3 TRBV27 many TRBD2 TGTGCCAGCAGAAGGACTAGCGGGAGTGAGACAGATACGCAGTATTTT CASRRTSGSETDTQYF
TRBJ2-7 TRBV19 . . TGTGCCAGTAGTATTGGGGGGAACGACGAGCAGTACTTC CASSIGGNDEQYF
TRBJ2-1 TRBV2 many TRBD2 TGTGCCAGCAGTGAAGCGGGACTAGCGCGACTCAATGAGCAGTTCTTC CASSEAGLARLNEQFF
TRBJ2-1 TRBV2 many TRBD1 TGTGCCAGCTCCGACAGGGTCGGTCTCAATGAGCAGTTCTTC CASSDRVGLNEQFF
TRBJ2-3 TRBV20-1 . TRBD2 TGCAGTGCTAGGGGGACTAGCGGGAGAGTAGATACGCAGTATTTT CSARGTSGRVDTQYF
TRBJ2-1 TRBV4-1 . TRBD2 TGCGCCAGCAGCCAAGAGGGGACTAGCGGGAGTGTCCACAATGAGCAGTTCTTC CASSQEGTSGSVHNEQFF